This T cell receptor beta chain was identified during a study of control samples from healthy donors and cancer patients. The repertoire was sequenced with immunoSEQ multiplex PCR; TCRdb's copy has only in-frame clones and lacks some. The sample has about 110,000 clones; about nine tenths are singletons. CDR3 size: 13 residues. Germline CDR1 and CDR2: SQVTM and ANQGSEA. Deletions cut 0 bases from V and 6 bases from J, with 12 bases between. The receptor comes from a human donor in good health. The donor label of this sample is uncertain. This chain joins TRBV29-1 and TRBJ2-7; tentatively, D is TRBD1 or TRBD2 (5 bases each). Sequenced material: blood. In DNA form, the CDR3 reads TGCAGCGTTGAAGATCTTAACGGGGCCGAGCAGTACTTC. Its protein product is CSVEDLNGAEQYF.